A selection of T cell receptor beta chains follows, all from one sample in a study of CD8+ T cells in alopecia areata. Clones were read by immunoSEQ multiplex PCR, and TCRdb kept only the in-frame ones, dropping some. Here the sample spans over 120,000 clones, about 60% being singletons. This material consisted of CD4+ T cells sorted from blood, taken at week 0. The receptors come from a human donor with alopecia areata. Both conserved end residues are part of each CDR3. D genes are given only for firm matches. Only some rows state a clone size, as once, few, many or a class for expanded clones.

abundance	v_gene	d_gene	j_gene	CDR3nt	CDR3aa
NA	TRBV4-1	NA	TRBJ2-3	TGCGCCAGCAGCCCTAGGGTGGGCACAGATACGCAGTATTTT	CASSPRVGTDTQYF
NA	TRBV30	NA	TRBJ1-2	TGTGCCTGGGGGAAAAACTATGGCTACACCTTC	CAWGKNYGYTF
NA	TRBV9	NA	TRBJ1-1	TGTGCCAGCAGCCAAGAAGTGGGGGGCACTGAAGCTTTCTTT	CASSQEVGGTEAFF
once	TRBV6-5	NA	TRBJ1-6	TGTGCCAGCAGTTACACCCGGGGGGATTCACCCCTCCACTTT	CASSYTRGDSPLHF
NA	TRBV29-1	TRBD1	TRBJ1-2	TGCAGCGTTGTCGGACAGGGGGCTTCTGGCTACACCTTC	CSVVGQGASGYTF
NA	TRBV5-1	TRBD1	TRBJ1-1	TGCGCCAGCAGCTGGGGACAGGGTGGCACTGAAGCTTTCTTT	CASSWGQGGTEAFF
NA	TRBV25-1	NA	TRBJ1-2	TGTGCCAGCCAAGGCGGAGGGGGTAAGGGTTATGGCTACACCTTC	CASQGGGGKGYGYTF
NA	TRBV6-6	NA	TRBJ1-6	TGTGCCAGCAGTTACTCGTTGGACACCCTTGTGGCCCTCCACTTT	CASSYSLDTLVALHF
NA	TRBV7-3	NA	TRBJ2-5	TGTGCCAGCAGCTTAGCTACTCAAGAGACCCAGTACTTC	CASSLATQETQYF
NA	TRBV30	NA	TRBJ1-4	TGTGCCTGGAGTGTACGTAACGAAAAACTGTTTTTT	CAWSVRNEKLFF
NA	TRBV5-6	NA	TRBJ1-2	TGTGCCAGCAGCCTTGGGACGCGATACACCTTC	CASSLGTRYTF
NA	TRBV29-1	NA	TRBJ2-5	TGCAGCGTTGGGGGCGGGGCGGCGCAAGAGACCCAGTACTTC	CSVGGGAAQETQYF
few	TRBV4-3	NA	TRBJ2-5	TGCGCCAGCAGCCAAGATTGGCAGGGGGGGCAAGAGACCCAGTACTTC	CASSQDWQGGQETQYF
NA	TRBV5-5	TRBD1	TRBJ2-7	TGTGCCAGCAGCTTGGGACAGGGATGGGACGAGCAGTACTTC	CASSLGQGWDEQYF
NA	TRBV19	NA	TRBJ2-2	TGTGCCAGTAGTAGGGGACGTACAGATCCCACCGGGGAGCTGTTTTTT	CASSRGRTDPTGELFF